These 28 T cell receptor beta chains share one sample of origin, sequenced in a study of CD8+CD57+ T cells in acquired aplastic anemia (dated by TCRdb to the late 2010s). Instrument used: Illumina HiSeq 2000. Genomic DNA served as template for TCR beta VDJ combination and CDR3 sequence profiling. Through fastp at Q25 and MiXCR, TCRdb rebuilt clones from the public reads, retaining in-frame beta chains. Identical CDR3 proteins give one entry, which carries the most common genes and DNA. The sample table contains 150,000 to 160,000 distinct CDR3 sequences; only one count was recorded for about 52% of them. In total, the top ten clones hold less than 15% of the sample. Flow cytometry had shown CD8+CD57+ cell expansion in the patients selected for sequencing. The sample was sorted CD4+, CD8+, or CD8+CD57+ T cells (not recorded which) from PBMCs. Receptor source: a human donor with aplastic anemia.

The chain links TRBV20-1 to TRBJ2-7; D gene unclear. Germline loops: CDR1 DFQATT, CDR2 SNEGSKA (reference sequence). The CDR3 covers 12 residues. V lost 4 bases and J lost 2, with 9 bases in between. Here the CDR3 DNA reads TGCAGTGCTAAGCGACCGACCTACGAGCAGTACTTC. Encoded protein: CSAKRPTYEQYF.

This clonotype was seen repeatedly, ten times or more. The chain joins TRBV7-2 to TRBJ2-1; D not certain. The germline V gene encodes CDR1 SGHTA and CDR2 FQGNSA. This CDR3 region has 12 residues. Trimming left V 0 bases short and J 10 bases short, with 7 bases between. For the CDR3, the DNA is TGTGCCAGCAGCTTAGCCCCCTCGGAGCAGTTCTTC. This translates into CASSLAPSEQFF.

The chain is built from TRBV15 and TRBJ2-5, with D perhaps being TRBD1 or TRBD2 (5 bases each). The CDR3 covers 14 residues. The germline V gene has CDR1 LNHNV and CDR2 YYDKDF (reference sequence). The V gene lost 0 bases and the J gene lost 5 bases, with 10 bases spanning the gap. The DNA of the CDR3 is TGTGCCACCAGCAGAGATCCGGGACCCGAGACCCAGTACTTC. Its protein product is CATSRDPGPETQYF.

Many counts were recorded for this clonotype. The rearrangement joins TRBV10-3 to TRBJ2-3; D possibly corresponds to TRBD1 (6 bases). The germline gives CDR1 ENHRY, CDR2 SYGVKD. The CDR3 contains 13 residues. V was trimmed by 1 base and J by 5 bases, leaving 7 bases between them. In nucleotides, the CDR3 is TGTGCCATCAGTGAGTTACAGGGAGATACGCAGTATTTT. Amino acid sequence: CAISELQGDTQYF.

The V and J genes are TRBV2 and TRBJ1-1, with unresolved D. Germline V gene data show CDR1 as SNHLY and CDR2 as FYNNEI. V was cut by 6 bases and J by 1 base, with 6 bases left in between. This CDR3 is built from 12 residues. The CDR3 loop is CASRVPNTEAFF. CDR3 coding DNA: TGTGCCAGCAGGGTCCCGAACACTGAAGCTTTCTTT.

This clonotype was seen ten or more times. The V call is TRBV5-5, the J call TRBJ1-4, with 10 bases fitting TRBD1. CDR1 and CDR2 from the germline V gene are SGHKS and YYEKEE (reference sequence). V lost 3 bases and J lost 8; bases outside the gene matches: 7. This CDR3 is built from 15 residues. The CDR3 loop reads CASSSPGQGLEKLFF. CDR3 sequence (DNA): TGTGCCAGCAGCTCTCCGGGACAGGGGTTAGAAAAACTGTTTTTT.

The chain carries TRBV7-6 and TRBJ2-3, with D perhaps matching TRBD1 or TRBD2 (7 bases each). This CDR3 has 14 residues. V lost 5 bases and J lost 5, with 14 bases in between. CDR1 SGHVS and CDR2 FNYEAQ come from the germline V gene. Written as DNA, the CDR3 is TGTGCCAGCAGCCCAGGGGGGGCGAGAGATACGCAGTATTTT. Translating it yields CASSPGGARDTQYF.

This clonotype was seen at least ten times. V gene TRBV7-9 combines with J gene TRBJ2-2; 8 bases are a match to TRBD1. Germline V gives CDR1 SEHNR, CDR2 FQNEAQ (reference sequence). The V segment lost 6 bases and the J segment 2 bases; nucleotides outside the gene matches: 17. This CDR3 is 19 amino acids long. The CDR3 protein is CASRFTGTGAPLNTGELFF. CDR3 nucleotide sequence: TGTGCCAGCAGATTCACCGGGACAGGCGCACCCCTTAACACCGGGGAGCTGTTTTTT.

V is TRBV10-3 and J is TRBJ1-3; D unresolved. Germline V gene lookup returns CDR1 ENHRY and CDR2 SYGVKD. This CDR3 region has 14 residues. Between the trimmed V and J ends, which lost 8 bases and 0 bases, there was a span of 11 bases. CDR3 in DNA: TGTGCCATCTCTAGTTCAAGCTCTGGAAACACCATATATTTT. It is translated as CAISSSSSGNTIYF.

This chain connects TRBV10-3 to TRBJ1-5; D not resolved. V was pared by 2 bases and J by 9 bases, with 11 bases between. The CDR3 runs 13 residues. Germline loops: CDR1 ENHRY, CDR2 SYGVKD. CDR3 in amino acids: CAISEVAIGPQHF. The CDR3 region has the DNA TGTGCCATCAGTGAGGTAGCGATAGGGCCCCAGCATTTT.

As regards this clonotype: Without the conserved terminal phenylalanine or tryptophan, this CDR3 likely stems from a read error. The chain uses TRBV4-2 and TRBJ2-3, with 8 bases that match TRBD2. V dropped 0 bases and J dropped 6; count of bases not matched to a gene: 8. The CDR3 covers 16 residues. Germline V gives CDR1 LGHNA, CDR2 YNFKEQ. This CDR3 reads CASSQEVQRGIDTQYS. The CDR3 nucleotides read TGTGCCAGCAGCCAAGAGGTCCAGCGGGGGATCGATACGCAGTATTCT.

V and J are TRBV19 and TRBJ1-1; unclear D gene. Looked up from germline, CDR1 is LNHDA and CDR2 is SQIVND (reference sequence). With 1 base removed from V and 7 bases from J, the gap between germline ends came to 10 bases. The CDR3 covers 13 residues. Here the CDR3 reads CASSIGYSYEAFF. In nucleotides, the CDR3 is TGTGCCAGTAGTATAGGCTACAGCTATGAAGCTTTCTTT.

This clonotype has a handful of counts. This chain joins TRBV6-4 and TRBJ2-6; D call uncertain. This CDR3 has 16 residues. V lost 5 bases and J 0 bases, leaving 11 bases between the germline ends. Germline V gene lookup returns CDR1 MRHNA and CDR2 SNTAGT. The CDR3 is CASSPGHHSGANVLTF. CDR3 DNA: TGTGCCAGCAGTCCAGGCCACCACTCTGGGGCCAACGTCCTGACTTTC.

The chain has TRBV29-1 and TRBJ2-1, with 11 bases identical to TRBD2. This CDR3 has 17 amino acids. V gave up 4 bases and J gave up 1 base; unmatched junction bases: 9. In germline, CDR1 is SQVTM, CDR2 ANQGSEA. The CDR3 sequence is CSVAGPSGGLSYNEQFF. CDR3 nucleotide sequence: TGCAGCGTTGCCGGGCCTAGCGGGGGGCTATCCTACAATGAGCAGTTCTTC.

This clonotype has just a few counts. The chain couples TRBV2 to TRBJ2-5; weak D call: TRBD2 (5 bases). Germline CDR1 and CDR2: SNHLY and FYNNEI. Trimming removed 3 bases from V and 4 bases from J, with 6 bases in between. The CDR3 runs to 12 residues. The CDR3 sequence is CASSDAGETQYF. The DNA for the CDR3 is TGTGCCAGCAGTGATGCGGGAGAGACCCAGTACTTC. Drawing the rest from reference TRBV2 and TRBJ2-5, the complete variable domain is EPEVTQTPSHQVTQMGQEVILRCVPISNHLYFYWYRQILGQKVEFLVSFYNNEISEKSEIFDDQFSVERPDGSNFTLKIRSTKLEDSAMYFCASSDAGETQYFGPGTRLLVL.

A few counts support this clonotype. A much bigger clone sits one base away, suggesting this may be a read error. The CDR3 does not close with the conserved phenylalanine or tryptophan, likely indicating a read error. This chain connects TRBV7-2 to TRBJ1-2; possibly TRBD1 for D (6 bases). Trimming took off 2 bases at V and 8 bases at J, with 15 bases between the two ends. The CDR3 length is 14 residues. Germline lookup yields CDR1 SGHTA and CDR2 FQGNSA. DNA of the CDR3: TGTGCCAGCAGCTTACCGGGGGCTCGAGCGGGCTACACCCTC. This codes for CASSLPGARAGYTL.

The chain links TRBV19 to TRBJ2-1; possibly TRBD1 for D (6 bases). This CDR3 comprises 13 residues. Deletions cut 3 bases from V and 7 bases from J, with 10 bases between. Germline assignment: CDR1 LNHDA and CDR2 SQIVND (reference sequence). CDR3 DNA sequence: TGTGCCAGTAGTATTATCAGGGGAAATGAGCAGTTCTTC. It is translated as CASSIIRGNEQFF.

About this clonotype: One end of the junction does not line up with germline, which may come from a read error. The genes are TRBV24-1 and TRBJ2-4; 10 bases align to TRBD1. CDR3 length equals 14 residues. Germline-derived CDR1 and CDR2 are KGHDR and SFDVKD. The chain's CDR3 is CAISDWDRGDIQYF. The DNA of the CDR3 is TGTGCCATCAGTGATTGGGACAGGGGTGACATTCAGTACTTC.

This clonotype was detected ten times or more. This sequence joins TRBV10-3 and TRBJ1-2; weak D call: TRBD1 (5 bases). Germline-derived CDR1 and CDR2 are ENHRY and SYGVKD. Trimming cost V 2 bases and J 2 bases, with 9 bases left between them. The CDR3 has 14 residues. CDR3 nucleotide sequence: TGTGCCATCAGTGAGGTAAACAGGAACTATGGCTACACCTTC. Translated: CAISEVNRNYGYTF.

This clonotype occurred many times. The chain carries TRBV29-1 and TRBJ2-7; 7 nucleotides agree with TRBD1. V lost 1 base to trimming and J lost 3 bases; unmatched junction nucleotides: 6. CDR1 and CDR2 (germline): SQVTM, ANQGSEA. CDR3 length: 14 residues. The CDR3 sequence: CSVEVSGTDYEQYF. Here the CDR3 DNA reads TGCAGCGTTGAAGTTTCCGGGACAGACTACGAGCAGTACTTC.

The chain has TRBV11-2 and TRBJ2-1; 8 bases fit TRBD2. CDR1 and CDR2 from the germline V gene are SGHAT and FQNNGV. V was clipped by 1 base and J by 4 bases; unmatched bases: 6. The CDR3 runs to 16 residues. The CDR3 reads CASSLGGLVFYNEQFF. The CDR3 region has the DNA TGTGCCAGCAGCTTAGGGGGACTAGTCTTTTACAATGAGCAGTTCTTC.

This clonotype has a handful of counts. V gene TRBV2 combines with J gene TRBJ2-5; no clear D gene. This CDR3 has 12 residues. V lost 4 bases to trimming and J lost 4 bases, with 7 bases between them. The germline V gene encodes CDR1 SNHLY and CDR2 FYNNEI. The CDR3, as DNA: TGTGCCAGCAGTGTCCGCGGAGAGACCCAGTACTTC. This gives the protein CASSVRGETQYF. Together with reference TRBV2 and TRBJ2-5, the CDR3 gives the full variable domain: EPEVTQTPSHQVTQMGQEVILRCVPISNHLYFYWYRQILGQKVEFLVSFYNNEISEKSEIFDDQFSVERPDGSNFTLKIRSTKLEDSAMYFCASSVRGETQYFGPGTRLLVL.

The V and J genes are TRBV6-1 and TRBJ1-1; TRBD1 matches 8 bases. The CDR3 is made up of 15 amino acids. Germline V gene sequence: CDR1 MNHNS, CDR2 SASEGT. V dropped 6 bases and J dropped 3; count of bases not matched to a gene: 9. CDR3 nucleotide sequence: TGTGCCAGCAGCCAGGGGGCTAGGGGGGACACTGAAGCTTTCTTT. It yields the protein CASSQGARGDTEAFF.

With regard to this clonotype: A much larger clone lies one base from this, so it may be a read error. The DNA of the CDR3 is TGTGCCAGCAGCGTAGGGGGGGTGACTAATGAAAAACTGCTTTTT. Amino acids: CASSVGGVTNEKLLF. The chain couples TRBV9 to TRBJ1-4, with TRBD1 as a possible D gene (5 bases). CDR3 length: 15 amino acids. Per germline, CDR1 SGDLS and CDR2 YYNGEE.

The V gene is TRBV10-2, the J gene TRBJ2-1; D is ambiguous. This CDR3 has 12 amino acids. Germline lookup yields CDR1 WSHSY and CDR2 SAAADI. Trimming pared 3 bases from V and 4 bases from J, leaving 4 bases between. CDR3 protein: CASSDPYNEQFF. In DNA form, the CDR3 reads TGCGCCAGCAGTGACCCATACAATGAGCAGTTCTTC.

The V call is TRBV24-1, the J call TRBJ2-3; TRBD2 might be the D (7 bases). Per the germline V gene, CDR1 is KGHDR and CDR2 is SFDVKD. This CDR3 contains 18 residues. Trimming removed 7 bases at V and 6 bases at J, with 28 bases between. This CDR3 is CATRARGDDTGGLDTQYF. CDR3 coding DNA: TGTGCCACCAGGGCGAGGGGGGACGACACCGGGGGGTTGGATACGCAGTATTTT.

The V call is TRBV4-2, the J call TRBJ2-1; 14 bases match TRBD2. The CDR3 has 18 residues. Trimming took 4 bases from V and 0 from J; bases not matched to a gene: 5. The germline gives CDR1 LGHNA, CDR2 YNFKEQ. The CDR3: CASSPSGTSGGSYNEQFF. CDR3 nucleotide sequence: TGTGCCAGCAGCCCATCCGGGACTAGCGGGGGCTCCTACAATGAGCAGTTCTTC.

This clonotype occurred a few times. The chain has TRBV24-1 and TRBJ2-1; no firm D call. CDR3 length: 11 amino acids. The germline V and J ends were trimmed by 6 bases and 5 bases, with 4 bases remaining between them. Per the germline V gene, CDR1 is KGHDR and CDR2 is SFDVKD. The CDR3 loop is CATSRDNEQFF. Here the CDR3 DNA reads TGTGCCACCAGTAGAGACAATGAGCAGTTCTTC.